This T cell receptor (beta chain) came from a study of blood T cell repertoires in COVID-19. This CDR3 region has 15 residues. The germline V gene encodes CDR1 SGHRS and CDR2 YFSETQ. Trimming pared 4 bases from V and 1 base from J, leaving 15 bases between. Measured with immunoSEQ multiplex PCR; TCRdb has only the in-frame clones, and not every one. The data show 200,000 to 250,000 clones, approximately 80% seen once. The chain is built from TRBV5-1 and TRBJ2-7; D is ambiguous. The TCR originated in an older woman who had recovered from COVID-19. The source material was PBMCs or T cells enriched from blood (not recorded which). The CDR3 loop is CASSPDPGPSYEQYF. The CDR3 DNA reads TGCGCCAGCAGCCCGGATCCTGGGCCGTCCTACGAGCAGTACTTC.